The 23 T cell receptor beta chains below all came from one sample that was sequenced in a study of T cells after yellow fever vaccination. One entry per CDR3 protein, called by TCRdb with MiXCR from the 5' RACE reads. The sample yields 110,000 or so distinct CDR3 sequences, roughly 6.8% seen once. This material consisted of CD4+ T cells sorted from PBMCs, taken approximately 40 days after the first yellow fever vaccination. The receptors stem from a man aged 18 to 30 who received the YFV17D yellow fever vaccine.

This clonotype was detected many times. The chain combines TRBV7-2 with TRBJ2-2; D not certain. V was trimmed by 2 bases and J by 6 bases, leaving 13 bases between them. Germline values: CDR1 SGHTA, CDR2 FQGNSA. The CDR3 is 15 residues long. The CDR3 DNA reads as TGTGCCAGCAGCTTATCACGGGTTTCTTCCGGGGAGCTGTTTTTT. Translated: CASSLSRVSSGELFF.

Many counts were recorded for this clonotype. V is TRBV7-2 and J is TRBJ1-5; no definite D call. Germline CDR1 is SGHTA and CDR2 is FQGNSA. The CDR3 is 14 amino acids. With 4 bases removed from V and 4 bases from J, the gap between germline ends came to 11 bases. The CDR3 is CASSSLGGNQPQHF. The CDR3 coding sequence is TGTGCCAGCAGCTCCCTCGGAGGAAATCAGCCCCAGCATTTT.

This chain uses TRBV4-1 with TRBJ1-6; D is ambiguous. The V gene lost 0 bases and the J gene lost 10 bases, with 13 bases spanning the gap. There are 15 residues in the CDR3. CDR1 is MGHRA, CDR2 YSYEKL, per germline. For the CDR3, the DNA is TGCGCCAGCAGCCAAGATCCGACCTTCGGATCACCCCTCCACTTT. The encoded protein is CASSQDPTFGSPLHF.

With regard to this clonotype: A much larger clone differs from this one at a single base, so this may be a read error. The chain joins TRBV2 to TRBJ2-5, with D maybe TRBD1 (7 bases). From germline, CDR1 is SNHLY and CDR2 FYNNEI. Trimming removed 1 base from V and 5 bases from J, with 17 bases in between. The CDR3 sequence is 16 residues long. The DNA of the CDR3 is TGTGCCAGCAGTGAAGTGCGCAGGGGGGACGGGGAGACCCAGTACTTC. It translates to CASSEVRRGDGETQYF.

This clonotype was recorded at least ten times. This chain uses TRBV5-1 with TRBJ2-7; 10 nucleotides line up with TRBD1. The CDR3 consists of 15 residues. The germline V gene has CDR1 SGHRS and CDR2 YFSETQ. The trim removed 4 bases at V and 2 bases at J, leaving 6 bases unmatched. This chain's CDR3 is CASSPRTGGAYEQYF. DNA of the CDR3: TGCGCCAGCAGCCCCCGGACAGGGGGAGCCTACGAGCAGTACTTC.

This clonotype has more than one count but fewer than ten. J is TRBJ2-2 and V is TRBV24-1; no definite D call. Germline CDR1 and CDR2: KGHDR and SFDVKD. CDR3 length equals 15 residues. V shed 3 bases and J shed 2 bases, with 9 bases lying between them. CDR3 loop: CATSDTSGNTGELFF. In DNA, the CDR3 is TGTGCCACCAGTGATACTTCGGGTAACACCGGGGAGCTGTTTTTT.

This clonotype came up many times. The CDR3 coding sequence is TGTGCCAGCAGCGTATCGGGGAATAGCAATCAGCCCCAGCATTTT. Encoded protein: CASSVSGNSNQPQHF. The rearrangement links TRBV2 to TRBJ1-5; D not resolved. Trimming shortened V by 6 bases and J by 0 bases, and 12 bases separated the two germline ends. The germline CDR1 and CDR2 sequences are SNHLY and FYNNEI. The CDR3 is 15 amino acids.

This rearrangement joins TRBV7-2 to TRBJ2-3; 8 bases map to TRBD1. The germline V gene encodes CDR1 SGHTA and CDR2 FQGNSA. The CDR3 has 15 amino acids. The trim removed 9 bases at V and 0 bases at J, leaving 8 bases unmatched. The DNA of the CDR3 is TGTGCCAGTTGCCCCCGGACAGGGAGCACAGATACGCAGTATTTT. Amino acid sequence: CASCPRTGSTDTQYF.

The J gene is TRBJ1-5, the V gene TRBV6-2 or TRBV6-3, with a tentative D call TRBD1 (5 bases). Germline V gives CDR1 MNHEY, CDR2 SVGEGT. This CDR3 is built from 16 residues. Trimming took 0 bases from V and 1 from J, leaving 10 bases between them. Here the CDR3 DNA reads TGTGCCAGCAGTTACTCGGAGGGGCCAAGCAATCAGCCCCAGCATTTT. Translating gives CASSYSEGPSNQPQHF.

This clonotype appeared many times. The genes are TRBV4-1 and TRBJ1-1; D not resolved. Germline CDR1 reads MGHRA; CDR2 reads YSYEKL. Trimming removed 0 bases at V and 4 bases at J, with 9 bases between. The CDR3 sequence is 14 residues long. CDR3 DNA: TGCGCCAGCAGCCAAGAATTACTGCCCACTGAAGCTTTCTTT. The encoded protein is CASSQELLPTEAFF.

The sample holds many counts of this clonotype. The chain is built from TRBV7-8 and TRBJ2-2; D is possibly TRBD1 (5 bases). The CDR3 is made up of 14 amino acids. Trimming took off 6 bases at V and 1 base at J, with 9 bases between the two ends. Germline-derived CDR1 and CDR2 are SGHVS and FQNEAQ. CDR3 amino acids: CASRRDRNTGELFF. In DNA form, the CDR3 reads TGTGCCAGCAGGAGAGACAGGAACACCGGGGAGCTGTTTTTT.

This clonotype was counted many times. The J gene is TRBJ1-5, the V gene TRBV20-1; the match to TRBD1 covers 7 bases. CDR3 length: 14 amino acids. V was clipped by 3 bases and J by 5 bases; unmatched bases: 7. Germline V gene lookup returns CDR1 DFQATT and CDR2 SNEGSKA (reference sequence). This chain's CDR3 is CSARGQPAYQPQHF. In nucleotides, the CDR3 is TGCAGTGCTAGGGGACAGCCAGCTTATCAGCCCCAGCATTTT.

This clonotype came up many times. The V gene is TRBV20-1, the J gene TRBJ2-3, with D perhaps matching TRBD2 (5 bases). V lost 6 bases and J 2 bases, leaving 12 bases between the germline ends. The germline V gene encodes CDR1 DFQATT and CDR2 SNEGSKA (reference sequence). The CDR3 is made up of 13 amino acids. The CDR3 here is CSASDFLTDTQYF. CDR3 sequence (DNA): TGCAGTGCCTCGGACTTCCTCACAGATACGCAGTATTTT.

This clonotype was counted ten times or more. The CDR3 nucleotides are TGTGCCAGCAGCTTGCAGGGCTGGAACACAGATACGCAGTATTTT. The encoded protein is CASSLQGWNTDTQYF. The chain has TRBV5-4 and TRBJ2-3; D possibly corresponds to TRBD1 (5 bases). This CDR3 region has 15 residues. Trimming removed 1 base at V and 2 bases at J, with 11 bases between. Germline V lookup: CDR1 SGHNT, CDR2 YYREEE (reference sequence).

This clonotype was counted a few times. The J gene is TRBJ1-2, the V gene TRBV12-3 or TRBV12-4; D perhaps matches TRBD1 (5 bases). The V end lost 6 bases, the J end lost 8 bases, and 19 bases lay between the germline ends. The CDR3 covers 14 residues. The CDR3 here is CASRGDRYQRGYTF. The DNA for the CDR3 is TGTGCCAGCAGGGGGGACCGCTACCAGAGGGGCTACACCTTC.

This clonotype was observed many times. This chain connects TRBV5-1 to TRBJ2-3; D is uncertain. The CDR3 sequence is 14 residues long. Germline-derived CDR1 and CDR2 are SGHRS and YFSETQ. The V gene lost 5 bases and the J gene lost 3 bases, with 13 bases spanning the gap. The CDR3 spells CASRPSPGTDTQYF. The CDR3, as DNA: TGCGCCAGCAGACCGTCGCCCGGTACAGATACGCAGTATTTT.

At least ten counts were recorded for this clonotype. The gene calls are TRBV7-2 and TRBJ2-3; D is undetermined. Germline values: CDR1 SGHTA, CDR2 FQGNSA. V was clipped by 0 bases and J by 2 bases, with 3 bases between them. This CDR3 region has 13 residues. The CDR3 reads CASSLAHTDTQYF. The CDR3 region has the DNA TGTGCCAGCAGCTTAGCTCACACAGATACGCAGTATTTT. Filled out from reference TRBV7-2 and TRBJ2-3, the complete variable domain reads GAGVSQSPSNKVTEKGKDVELRCDPISGHTALYWYRQSLGQGLEFLIYFQGNSAPDKSGLPSDRFSAERTGGSVSTLTIQRTQQEDSAVYLCASSLAHTDTQYFGPGTRLTVL.

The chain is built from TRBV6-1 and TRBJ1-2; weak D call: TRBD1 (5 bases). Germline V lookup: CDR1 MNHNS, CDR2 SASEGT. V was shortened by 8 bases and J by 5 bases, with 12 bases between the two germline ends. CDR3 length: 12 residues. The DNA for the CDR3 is TGTGCCAGCCGTCTTCGGGGGTATGGCTACACCTTC. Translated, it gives CASRLRGYGYTF.

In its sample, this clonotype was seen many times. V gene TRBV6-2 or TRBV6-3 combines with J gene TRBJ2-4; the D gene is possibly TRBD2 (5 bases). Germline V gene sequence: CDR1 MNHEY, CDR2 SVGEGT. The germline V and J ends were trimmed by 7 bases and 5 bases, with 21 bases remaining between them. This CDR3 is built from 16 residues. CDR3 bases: TGTGCCAGCACCCAGCAAGCCGGTGGGAGCCAAAACATTCAGTACTTC. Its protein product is CASTQQAGGSQNIQYF.

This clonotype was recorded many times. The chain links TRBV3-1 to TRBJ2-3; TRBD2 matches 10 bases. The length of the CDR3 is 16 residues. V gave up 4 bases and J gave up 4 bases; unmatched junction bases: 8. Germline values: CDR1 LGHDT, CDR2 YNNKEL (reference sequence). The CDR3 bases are TGTGCCAGCAGCCCCGGGCTAGCGGGGGTAGCAGATACGCAGTATTTT. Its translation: CASSPGLAGVADTQYF.

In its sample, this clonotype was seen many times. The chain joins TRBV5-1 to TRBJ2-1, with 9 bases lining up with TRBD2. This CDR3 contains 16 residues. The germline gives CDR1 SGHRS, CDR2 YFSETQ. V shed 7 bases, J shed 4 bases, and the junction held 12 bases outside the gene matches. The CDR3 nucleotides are TGCGCCAGCGGCCCTGGCGGGGGGGCGGGGTACAATGAGCAGTTCTTC. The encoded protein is CASGPGGGAGYNEQFF.

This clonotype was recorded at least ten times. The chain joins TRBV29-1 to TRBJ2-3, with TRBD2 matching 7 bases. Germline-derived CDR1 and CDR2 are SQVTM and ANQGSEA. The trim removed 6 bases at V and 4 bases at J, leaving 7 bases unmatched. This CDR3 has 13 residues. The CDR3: CSVSGTTADTQYF. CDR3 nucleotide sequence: TGCAGCGTGTCCGGGACTACGGCAGATACGCAGTATTTT.

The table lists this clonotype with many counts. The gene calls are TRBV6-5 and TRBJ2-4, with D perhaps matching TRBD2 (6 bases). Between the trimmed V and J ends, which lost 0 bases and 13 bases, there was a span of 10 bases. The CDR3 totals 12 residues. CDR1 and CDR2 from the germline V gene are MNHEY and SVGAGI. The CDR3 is CASSYSTSSQYF. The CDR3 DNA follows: TGTGCCAGCAGTTACTCGACTAGTTCGCAGTACTTC.